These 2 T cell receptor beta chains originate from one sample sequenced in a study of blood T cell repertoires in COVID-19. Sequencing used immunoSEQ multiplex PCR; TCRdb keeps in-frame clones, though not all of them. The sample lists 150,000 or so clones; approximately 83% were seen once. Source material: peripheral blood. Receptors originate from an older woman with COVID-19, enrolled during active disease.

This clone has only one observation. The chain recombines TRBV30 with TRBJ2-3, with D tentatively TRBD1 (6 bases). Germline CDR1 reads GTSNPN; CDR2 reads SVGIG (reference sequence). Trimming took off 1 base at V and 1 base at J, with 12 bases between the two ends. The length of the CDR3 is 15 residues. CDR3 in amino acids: CAWSGAKGGTDTQYF. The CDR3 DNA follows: TGTGCCTGGAGTGGGGCGAAGGGGGGCACAGATACGCAGTATTTT. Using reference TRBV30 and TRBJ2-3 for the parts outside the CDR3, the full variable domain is SQTIHQWPATLVQPVGSPLSLECTVEGTSNPNLYWYRQAAGRGLQLLFYSVGIGQISSEVPQNLSASRPQDRQFILSSKKLLLSDSGFYLCAWSGAKGGTDTQYFGPGTRLTVL.

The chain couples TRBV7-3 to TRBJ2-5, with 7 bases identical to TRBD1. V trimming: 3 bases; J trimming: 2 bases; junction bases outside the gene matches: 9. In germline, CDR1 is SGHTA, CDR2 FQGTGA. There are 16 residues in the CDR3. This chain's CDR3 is CASSFKGTVPQETQYF. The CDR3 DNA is TGTGCCAGCAGCTTCAAGGGGACAGTTCCTCAAGAGACCCAGTACTTC.